This T cell receptor (beta chain) stems from a study of blood T cell repertoires in COVID-19 (TCRdb year 2020). With regard to the full study: Collaborator samples came from the United States, Italy and Spain and covered acute and convalescent phases of COVID-19. The repertoires were released in a freely available public database intended as a resource for research on the immune response to SARS-CoV-2. The prospective study material was composed of cDNA or gDNA derived from T cells, B-cell-depleted T cells, or PBMCs. Subjects who had been exposed to COVID-19, were actively infected with it, or had recovered from it provided the deeply sampled blood TCRbeta repertoires that made up the dataset. Sample metadata almost always included a de-identified subject ID, COVID-19 status, age in years and sex. The samples were drawn from two sources: the first 160 participants of the ongoing ImmuneRACE study, and fewer than 1,500 subjects contributed by 6 global collaborators. HLA class I and class II types, where available, came from metadata supplied by the sample provider rather than from assay-based typing.

Findings and caveats that apply to the study as a whole: Clinical and demographic metadata were provided uncurated, with the amount varying by source and participant.

The immunoSEQ Assay, a bias-controlled multiplex PCR, was used to amplify TCRbeta CDR3 regions from genomic DNA. Regarding the original processing steps: Within the assay, amplification of reference gene primers was used to estimate how many nucleated cells each sample contained. Sequence reads were collapsed and filtered to measure the absolute abundance of every unique TCRbeta CDR3 rearrangement. For each sample, productive Simpson clonality was calculated as the square root of Simpson's diversity index across productive rearrangements. The source is immuneACCESS, and TCRdb retained only in-frame sequences with V and J called. Part of the clones is not carried over; for the studies checked, unresolved V genes explain less than half of this, and the remainder is unexplained. The V and J calls and clone size are taken from that table; D and trimming were inferred from the DNA. In all, the sample holds 140,000 to 150,000 clones, and roughly 87% of those were seen once. The ten largest clones add up to 1.5% to 2% of the sample.

The collaborating institutions used their own protocols to collect whole blood in K2EDTA tubes. For TCRbeta analysis, collaborators shipped samples in one of three forms: frozen whole blood, isolated PBMCs, or DNA extracted from either of those sample types. Including the terminal cysteine and phenylalanine, the CDR3 comprises 20 residues. The retained sequence is limited to the CDR3, 60 bases, with the frame set at the first base. CDR1 is given as MNHEY and CDR2 as SMNVEV, both from the germline V gene (reference sequence). Germline trimming amounts to 2 bases on V and 0 bases on J, with 14 as the count of junction bases outside the gene matches. In the case of this clone: Its antigen is not yet known. No base-level quality is on record; no much larger clone is a single base apart.

What was sequenced was peripheral blood. The chain was built from TRBV27 and TRBJ2-1; the central 9 bases match TRBD1. This TCR came from a man between 65 and 80 years old with acute or convalescent COVID-19. Read as DNA, the sequence is TGTGCCAGCAGTTTAGGACCGGGACAGGGAATGGGTAGCTCCTACAATGAGCAGTTCTTC. This sequence encodes CASSLGPGQGMGSSYNEQFF.